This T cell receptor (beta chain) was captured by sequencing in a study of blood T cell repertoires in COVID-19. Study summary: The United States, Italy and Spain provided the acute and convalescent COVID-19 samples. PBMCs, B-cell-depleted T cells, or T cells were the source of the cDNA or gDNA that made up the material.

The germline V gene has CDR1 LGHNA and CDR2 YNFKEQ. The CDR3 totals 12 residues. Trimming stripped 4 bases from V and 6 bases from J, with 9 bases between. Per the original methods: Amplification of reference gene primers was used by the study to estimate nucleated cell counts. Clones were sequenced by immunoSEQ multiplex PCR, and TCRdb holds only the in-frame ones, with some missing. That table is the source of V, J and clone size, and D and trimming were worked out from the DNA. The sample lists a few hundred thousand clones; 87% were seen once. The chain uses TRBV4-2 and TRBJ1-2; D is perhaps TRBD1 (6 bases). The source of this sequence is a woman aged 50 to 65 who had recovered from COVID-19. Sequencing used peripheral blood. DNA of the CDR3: TGTGCCAGCAGCCTACAGGGTAATGGCTACACCTTC. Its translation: CASSLQGNGYTF.